This TCR beta chain was captured in a study of blood T cell repertoires in COVID-19. The germline gives CDR1 SQVTM, CDR2 ANQGSEA. The CDR3 consists of 12 residues. V lost 7 bases and J 3 bases, leaving 12 bases between the germline ends. Original data processing: Nucleated cell counts were estimated from reference gene primer amplification. Assay used: immunoSEQ multiplex PCR; TCRdb lists only in-frame clones, some missing. That table is the source of V, J and clone size, and D and trimming were worked out from the DNA. The top ten hold around 7.9% of the sample, which has some 200,000 clones, around 76% seen once.

J is TRBJ1-2 and V is TRBV29-1; D remains unclear. The receptor was isolated from a woman between 45 and 65 years old with active or convalescent COVID-19. Material: peripheral blood. CDR3 residues: CSALWGDYGYTF. In nucleotides, the CDR3 is TGCAGCGCCCTGTGGGGAGACTATGGCTACACCTTC.